Shown below are 18 T cell receptor beta chains from a single sample sequenced in a study of cytomegalovirus exposure and HLA in healthy donors. The PCR had 60 Vbeta and 13 Jbeta primers. Clones were sequenced by immunoSEQ multiplex PCR, and TCRdb holds only the in-frame ones, with some missing. The sample includes 180,000 or so clones, roughly 77% of them seen just once. Sequenced input: PBMCs. These receptors were taken from a woman aged 25 to 39 in good health and CMV-seropositive.

The chain uses TRBV6-6 and TRBJ1-3, with D maybe TRBD1 (6 bases). Germline V gene data show CDR1 as MNHNY and CDR2 as SVGAGI (reference sequence). Deletions cut 5 bases from V and 4 bases from J, with 15 bases between. The CDR3 spans 15 residues. The CDR3 loop reads CASSAGGAGGNTIYF. In DNA, the CDR3 is TGTGCCAGCAGTGCCGGGGGGGCGGGAGGAAACACCATATATTTT.

The V gene is TRBV19, the J gene TRBJ2-1; D ambiguous. The CDR3 covers 15 residues. CDR1 and CDR2 (germline): LNHDA, SQIVND (reference sequence). Trimming cost V 3 bases and J 9 bases, with 18 bases left between them. The CDR3 loop reads CASSIPPAPRSEQFF. CDR3 sequence (DNA): TGTGCCAGTAGTATCCCCCCAGCCCCCCGGAGTGAGCAGTTCTTC.

This chain connects TRBV4-3 to TRBJ2-7; 8 positions match TRBD1. Trimming took 3 bases from V and 2 from J; bases not matched to a gene: 3. This CDR3 has 14 amino acids. Germline lookup yields CDR1 LGHNA and CDR2 YSLEER. The CDR3 sequence: CASSHGQGPYEQYF. The CDR3 DNA reads TGCGCCAGCAGCCACGGACAGGGCCCCTACGAGCAGTACTTC.

This clone has more than one count but fewer than ten. The chain employs TRBV10-2 and TRBJ2-5; 11 bases line up with TRBD2. V shed 7 bases, J shed 4 bases, and the junction held 5 bases outside the gene matches. Germline V gene sequence: CDR1 WSHSY, CDR2 SAAADI. This CDR3 comprises 14 residues. The CDR3 sequence is CASTLAGGVETQYF. In DNA form, the CDR3 reads TGCGCCAGCACCCTAGCGGGAGGAGTAGAGACCCAGTACTTC.

V usage is TRBV7-3 and J usage is TRBJ1-1; no clear D. The CDR3 length is 13 residues. Trimming removed 4 bases at V and 3 bases at J, with 9 bases between. CDR1 and CDR2 from the germline V gene are SGHTA and FQGTGA. CDR3: CASSYYPDTEAFF. CDR3 nucleotides: TGTGCCAGCAGCTATTACCCGGACACTGAAGCTTTCTTT. Full variable domain (missing parts from reference TRBV7-3 and TRBJ1-1): GAGVSQTPSNKVTEKGKYVELRCDPISGHTALYWYRQSLGQGPEFLIYFQGTGAADDSGLPNDRFFAVRPEGSVSTLKIQRTERGDSAVYLCASSYYPDTEAFFGQGTRLTVV.

The chain combines TRBV15 with TRBJ1-2; no reliable D call. The CDR3 extends over 13 amino acids. The V end lost 0 bases, the J end lost 7 bases, and 9 bases lay between the germline ends. Looked up from germline, CDR1 is LNHNV and CDR2 is YYDKDF (reference sequence). CDR3 region: CATSRDLEGGYTF. CDR3 nucleotide sequence: TGTGCCACCAGCAGAGATCTGGAGGGTGGCTACACCTTC.

The chain joins TRBV4-1 to TRBJ1-3; D possibly corresponds to TRBD1 (6 bases). The CDR3 runs 16 residues. Germline loops: CDR1 MGHRA, CDR2 YSYEKL. V dropped 4 bases and J dropped 0 bases, with 13 bases sitting between them. The CDR3 loop reads CASSPTGTSSGNTIYF. The CDR3 DNA follows: TGCGCCAGCAGCCCTACAGGGACTAGCTCTGGAAACACCATATATTTT.

The V call is TRBV7-2, the J call TRBJ2-1; 7 bases match TRBD2. The germline V gene has CDR1 SGHTA and CDR2 FQGNSA. The CDR3 has 13 residues. J was trimmed by 7 bases and V by 5 bases; bases with no gene match: 5. The CDR3 DNA sequence: TGTGCCAGCAGCCTGTCGCGGGGGAATGAGCAGTTCTTC. This gives the protein CASSLSRGNEQFF.

This chain uses TRBV7-2 with TRBJ1-6; 11 nucleotides match TRBD1. The germline V gene has CDR1 SGHTA and CDR2 FQGNSA. V was pared by 5 bases and J by 10 bases, with 7 bases of the junction left unmatched. The CDR3 length is 15 residues. CDR3 loop: CASSPGQGAWSPLHF. The CDR3 DNA follows: TGTGCCAGCAGCCCCGGACAGGGGGCTTGGTCACCCCTCCACTTT.

J is TRBJ1-6 and V is TRBV19; D is possibly TRBD1 (5 bases). Between the trimmed V and J ends, which lost 2 bases and 11 bases, there was a span of 7 bases. This CDR3 has 12 residues. Germline loops: CDR1 LNHDA, CDR2 SQIVND (reference sequence). The CDR3 sequence: CASSIKGTPLHF. DNA of the CDR3: TGTGCCAGTAGTATAAAGGGGACACCCCTCCACTTT.

The CDR3 region has the DNA TGTGCCAGCAGCTTAGGGAGGGGAACCTACGAGCAGTACTTC. Translation: CASSLGRGTYEQYF. This chain uses TRBV7-2 with TRBJ2-7, with TRBD2 as a possible D gene (6 bases). Trimming shortened V by 1 base and J by 2 bases, and 9 bases separated the two germline ends. The germline CDR1 and CDR2 sequences are SGHTA and FQGNSA. There are 14 residues in the CDR3.

The genes are TRBV11-3 and TRBJ2-2; possible D gene TRBD2, 7 bases. Germline CDR1 SGHNT, CDR2 YENEEA. The CDR3 contains 16 residues. Trimming took 5 bases from V and 0 from J, leaving 13 bases between them. The CDR3 DNA follows: TGTGCCAGCAGCCCCCGGGGGGCGTCGAACACCGGGGAGCTGTTTTTT. It yields the protein CASSPRGASNTGELFF.

The CDR3 DNA sequence: TGTGCCAGCGGAGCGTACCAAGAGACCCAGTACTTC. Translating gives CASGAYQETQYF. J is TRBJ2-5 and V is TRBV27; no clear D gene. Germline lookup yields CDR1 MNHEY and CDR2 SMNVEV (reference sequence). The CDR3 extends over 12 amino acids. Trimming removed 8 bases from V and 0 bases from J, with 7 bases in between.

In its sample, this clone was seen a few times. The chain is built from TRBV7-2 and TRBJ1-5, with D possibly TRBD1 on 5 matching bases. The CDR3 runs to 14 residues. V dropped 10 bases and J dropped 4 bases, with 17 bases sitting between them. The germline V gene has CDR1 SGHTA and CDR2 FQGNSA. The CDR3 nucleotides are TGTGCCACCACACTAGGAGGGGCTAATCAGCCCCAGCATTTT. Amino acids: CATTLGGANQPQHF.

This chain connects TRBV6-1 to TRBJ2-7, with TRBD2 matching over 8 bases. CDR3 size: 15 residues. J was trimmed by 3 bases and V by 6 bases; bases with no gene match: 10. Germline-derived CDR1 and CDR2 are MNHNS and SASEGT. The CDR3 DNA sequence: TGTGCCAGCAGGCCAATCGGGGGGGGAGGCTACGAGCAGTACTTC. This translates into CASRPIGGGGYEQYF.

This clone was picked up a small number of times. The chain employs TRBV10-3 and TRBJ1-3; D is unclear. Germline V CDR1 and CDR2: ENHRY, SYGVKD. This CDR3 spans 12 amino acids. Trimming cost V 6 bases and J 7 bases, with 10 bases left between them. CDR3: CAIRGDGNTIYF. The CDR3 DNA sequence: TGTGCCATCAGAGGCGACGGGAACACCATATATTTT.

The rearrangement joins TRBV25-1 to TRBJ1-1; TRBD1 aligns across 9 bases. In germline, CDR1 is MGHDK, CDR2 SYGVNS. Trimming removed 6 bases from V and 1 base from J; junction bases left unmatched: 6. This CDR3 is built from 15 residues. DNA for the CDR3: TGTGCCAGCAGAACAGGGGGCGCGGAGAACACTGAAGCTTTCTTT. It is translated as CASRTGGAENTEAFF.

On this clone: Other DNA sequences in the same sample also yield this CDR3. The CDR3 protein is CASSPRGSQAGDTQYF. In DNA form, the CDR3 reads TGTGCCAGCAGCCCCCGGGGGAGTCAAGCAGGAGATACGCAGTATTTT. The chain carries TRBV9 and TRBJ2-3; TRBD2 is a possible D gene (6 bases). V shed 4 bases and J shed 5 bases, with 20 bases lying between them. Germline CDR1 reads SGDLS; CDR2 reads YYNGEE. The CDR3 contains 16 residues.